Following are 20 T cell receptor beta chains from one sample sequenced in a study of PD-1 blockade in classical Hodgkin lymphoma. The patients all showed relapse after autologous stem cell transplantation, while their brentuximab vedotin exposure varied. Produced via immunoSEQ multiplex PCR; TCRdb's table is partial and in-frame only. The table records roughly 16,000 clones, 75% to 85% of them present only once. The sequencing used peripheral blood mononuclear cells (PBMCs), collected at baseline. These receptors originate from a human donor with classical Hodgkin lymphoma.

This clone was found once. CDR3 protein: CASSLLAGGGGQETQYF. CDR3 bases: TGTGCCAGCAGCCTGCTAGCGGGAGGAGGGGGTCAAGAGACCCAGTACTTC. The gene calls are TRBV9 and TRBJ2-5; 11 nucleotides agree with TRBD2. The CDR3 is 17 residues long. The junction had 10 bases not matched to a gene; V was cut back by 4 bases and J by 2 bases. Germline V CDR1 and CDR2: SGDLS, YYNGEE.

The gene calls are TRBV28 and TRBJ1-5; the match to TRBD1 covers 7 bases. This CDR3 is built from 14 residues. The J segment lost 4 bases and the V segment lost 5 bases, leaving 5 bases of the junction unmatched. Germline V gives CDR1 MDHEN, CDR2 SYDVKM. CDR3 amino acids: CASSRLQGNQPQHF. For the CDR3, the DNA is TGTGCCAGCAGTCGCTTACAGGGGAATCAGCCCCAGCATTTT.

CDR3 sequence: CASSVMGDREDTQYF. The CDR3, as DNA: TGTGCCAGCAGCGTCATGGGGGACAGGGAAGATACGCAGTATTTT. This rearrangement joins TRBV9 to TRBJ2-3; 9 bases align to TRBD1. Germline trimming cut 2 bases from V and 5 bases from J; bases unmatched to any gene: 6. CDR3 length: 15 residues. Germline lookup yields CDR1 SGDLS and CDR2 YYNGEE. Variable domain in full (rest from reference TRBV9 and TRBJ2-3): DSGVTQTPKHLITATGQRVTLRCSPRSGDLSVYWYQQSLDQGLQFLIQYYNGEERAKGNILERFSAQQFPDLHSELNLSSLELGDSALYFCASSVMGDREDTQYFGPGTRLTVL.

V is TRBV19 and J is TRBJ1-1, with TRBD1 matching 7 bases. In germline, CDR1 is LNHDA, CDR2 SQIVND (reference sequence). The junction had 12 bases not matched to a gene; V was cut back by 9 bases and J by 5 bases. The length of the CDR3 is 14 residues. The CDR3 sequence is CASHTTGAGTEAFF. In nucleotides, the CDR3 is TGTGCCAGCCATACAACAGGGGCGGGAACTGAAGCTTTCTTT.

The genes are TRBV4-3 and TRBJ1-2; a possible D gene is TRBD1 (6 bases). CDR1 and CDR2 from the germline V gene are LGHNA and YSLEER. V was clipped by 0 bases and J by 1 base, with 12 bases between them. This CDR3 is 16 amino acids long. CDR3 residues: CASSQDLNRDNYGYTF. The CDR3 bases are TGCGCCAGCAGCCAAGATCTTAACAGGGATAACTATGGCTACACCTTC.

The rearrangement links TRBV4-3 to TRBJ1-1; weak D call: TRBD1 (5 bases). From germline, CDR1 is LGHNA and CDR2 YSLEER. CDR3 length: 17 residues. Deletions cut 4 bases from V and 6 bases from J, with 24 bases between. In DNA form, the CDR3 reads TGCGCCAGCAGCCCGACCTACCAAGGGGCAGGGACGGCTGAAGCTTTCTTT. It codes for CASSPTYQGAGTAEAFF.

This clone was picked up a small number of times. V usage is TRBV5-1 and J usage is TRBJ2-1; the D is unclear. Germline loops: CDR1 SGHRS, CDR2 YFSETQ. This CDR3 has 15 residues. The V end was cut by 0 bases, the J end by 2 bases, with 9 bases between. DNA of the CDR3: TGCGCCAGCAGCTTGGATGCGGTTGCCTACAATGAGCAGTTCTTC. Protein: CASSLDAVAYNEQFF. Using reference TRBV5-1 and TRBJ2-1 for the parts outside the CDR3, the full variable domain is KAGVTQTPRYLIKTRGQQVTLSCSPISGHRSVSWYQQTPGQGLQFLFEYFSETQRNKGNFPGRFSGRQFSNSRSEMNVSTLELGDSALYLCASSLDAVAYNEQFFGPGTRLTVL.

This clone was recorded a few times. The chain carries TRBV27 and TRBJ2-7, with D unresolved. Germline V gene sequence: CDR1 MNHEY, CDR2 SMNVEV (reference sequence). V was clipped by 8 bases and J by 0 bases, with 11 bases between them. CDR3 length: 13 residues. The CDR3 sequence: CASEVLSSYEQYF. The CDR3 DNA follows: TGTGCCAGCGAGGTTCTGAGCTCCTACGAGCAGTACTTC.

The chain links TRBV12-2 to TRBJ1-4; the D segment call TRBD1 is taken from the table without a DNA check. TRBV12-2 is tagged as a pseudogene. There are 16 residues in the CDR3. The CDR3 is CASRLAQGQVFEKLFF. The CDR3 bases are TGTGCAAGTCGCTTAGCGCAGGGACAGGTTTTTGAAAAACTGTTTTTT.

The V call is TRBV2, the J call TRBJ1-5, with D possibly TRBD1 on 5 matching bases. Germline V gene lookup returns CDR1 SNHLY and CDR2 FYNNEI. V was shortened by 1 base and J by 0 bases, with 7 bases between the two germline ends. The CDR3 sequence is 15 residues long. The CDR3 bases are TGTGCCAGCAGTGAAGGGGGGATTAGCAATCAGCCCCAGCATTTT. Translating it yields CASSEGGISNQPQHF.

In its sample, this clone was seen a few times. CDR3 coding DNA: TGTGCCAGCAGCTTAGGCCAGGGAACTGAAGCTTTCTTT. This sequence encodes CASSLGQGTEAFF. The rearrangement links TRBV7-2 to TRBJ1-1; D possibly corresponds to TRBD1 (5 bases). In germline, CDR1 is SGHTA, CDR2 FQGNSA. The V end lost 1 base, the J end lost 5 bases, and 8 bases lay between the germline ends. The CDR3 consists of 13 residues.

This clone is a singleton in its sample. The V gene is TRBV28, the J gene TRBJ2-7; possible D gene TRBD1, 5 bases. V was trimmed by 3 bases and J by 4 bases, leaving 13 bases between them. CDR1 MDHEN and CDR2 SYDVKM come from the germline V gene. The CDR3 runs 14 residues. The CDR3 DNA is TGTGCCAGCAGTTTGGATTATGCAGGGTACGAGCAGTACTTC. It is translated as CASSLDYAGYEQYF.

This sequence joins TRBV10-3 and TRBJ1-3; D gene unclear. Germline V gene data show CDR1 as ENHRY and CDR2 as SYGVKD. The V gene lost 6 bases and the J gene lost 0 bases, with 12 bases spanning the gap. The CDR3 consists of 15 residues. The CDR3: CAIRDAGFSGNTIYF. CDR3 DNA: TGTGCCATCAGAGATGCAGGATTCTCTGGAAACACCATATATTTT.

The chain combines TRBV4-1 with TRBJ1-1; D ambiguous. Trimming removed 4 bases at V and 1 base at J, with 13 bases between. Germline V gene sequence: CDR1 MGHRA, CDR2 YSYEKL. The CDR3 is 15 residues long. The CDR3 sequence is CASSPGFGWNTEAFF. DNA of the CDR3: TGCGCCAGCAGCCCCGGTTTCGGGTGGAACACTGAAGCTTTCTTT.

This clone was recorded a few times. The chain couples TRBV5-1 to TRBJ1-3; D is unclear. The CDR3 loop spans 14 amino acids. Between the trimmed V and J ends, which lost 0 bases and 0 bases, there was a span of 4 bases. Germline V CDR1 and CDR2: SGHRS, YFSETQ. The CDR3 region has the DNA TGCGCCAGCAGCTTGGAATCCTCTGGAAACACCATATATTTT. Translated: CASSLESSGNTIYF.

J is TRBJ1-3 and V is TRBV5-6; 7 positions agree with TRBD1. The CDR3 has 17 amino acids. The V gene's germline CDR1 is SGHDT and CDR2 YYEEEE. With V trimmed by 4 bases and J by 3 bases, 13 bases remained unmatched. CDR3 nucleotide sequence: TGTGCCAGCAGCCCGAAGGACAGGCTCTACGGTGGAAACACCATATATTTT. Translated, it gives CASSPKDRLYGGNTIYF.

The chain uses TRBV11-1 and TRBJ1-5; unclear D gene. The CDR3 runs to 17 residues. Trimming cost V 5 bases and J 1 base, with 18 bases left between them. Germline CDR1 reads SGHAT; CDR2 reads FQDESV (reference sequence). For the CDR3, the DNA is TGTGCCAGCAGCCCGAGTGGGAGAAGGGAGAGCAATCAGCCCCAGCATTTT. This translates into CASSPSGRRESNQPQHF.

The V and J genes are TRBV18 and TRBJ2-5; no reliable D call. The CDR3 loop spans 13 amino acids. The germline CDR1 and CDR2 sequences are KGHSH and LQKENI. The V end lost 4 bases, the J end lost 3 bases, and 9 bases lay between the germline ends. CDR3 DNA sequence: TGTGCCAGCTCACTGGGGATGGAAGAGACCCAGTACTTC. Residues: CASSLGMEETQYF.

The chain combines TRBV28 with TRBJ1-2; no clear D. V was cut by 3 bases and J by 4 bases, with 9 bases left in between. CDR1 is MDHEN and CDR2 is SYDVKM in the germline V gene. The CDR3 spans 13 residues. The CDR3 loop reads CASSFGLTYGYTF. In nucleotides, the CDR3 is TGTGCCAGCAGTTTTGGCCTAACCTATGGCTACACCTTC.

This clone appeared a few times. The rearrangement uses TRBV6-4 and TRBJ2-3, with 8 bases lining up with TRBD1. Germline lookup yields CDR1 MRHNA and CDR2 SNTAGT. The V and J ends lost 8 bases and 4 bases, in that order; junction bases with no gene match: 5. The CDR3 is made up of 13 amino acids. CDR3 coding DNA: TGTGCCAGCGCAGACAGGGGTTCAGATACGCAGTATTTT. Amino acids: CASADRGSDTQYF.